A single sample is the source of the 2 T cell receptor beta chains below, sequenced in a study of a mutant IDH1 vaccine in newly diagnosed glioma. The data were produced by immunoSEQ multiplex PCR, yet TCRdb's version contains in-frame clones alone and is incomplete. The sample carries tens of thousands of clones, 83% recorded once. The time point here: baseline, week 1 (first vaccination visit). Treatment of the sample: pre-vaccination baseline after standard-of-care therapy. The sequenced sample was PBMCs, obtained from a glioma patient treated with radiotherapy, temozolomide or both. The receptors derive from a woman in her forties or fifties with glioma.

The chain couples TRBV7-7 to TRBJ2-7; TRBD2 matches 13 bases. With 4 bases clipped from V and 12 bases from J, the junction kept 12 bases outside the gene matches. The CDR3 contains 15 residues. Germline V gene sequence: CDR1 SSHAT, CDR2 FNYEAQ (reference sequence). The CDR3 DNA is TGTGCCAGCAGCTCACTAGCGGGGGGGCTCCCCCCGGGGTACTTC. It yields the protein CASSSLAGGLPPGYF.

The V gene is TRBV5-8, the J gene TRBJ2-3; D not certain. Germline loops: CDR1 SGHTS, CDR2 YDEGEE. The CDR3 runs 17 residues. Trimming pared 2 bases from V and 2 bases from J, leaving 18 bases between. The CDR3 region is CASSLSVQFLHTDTQYF. The CDR3 nucleotides read TGTGCCAGCAGCTTAAGTGTGCAGTTCCTTCACACAGATACGCAGTATTTT. The full variable domain, in which reference TRBV5-8 and TRBJ2-3 provide the parts outside the CDR3, is EAGVTQSPTHLIKTRGQQATLRCSPISGHTSVYWYQQALGLGLQFLLWYDEGEERNRGNFPPRFSGRQFPNYSSELNVNALELEDSALYLCASSLSVQFLHTDTQYFGPGTRLTVL.